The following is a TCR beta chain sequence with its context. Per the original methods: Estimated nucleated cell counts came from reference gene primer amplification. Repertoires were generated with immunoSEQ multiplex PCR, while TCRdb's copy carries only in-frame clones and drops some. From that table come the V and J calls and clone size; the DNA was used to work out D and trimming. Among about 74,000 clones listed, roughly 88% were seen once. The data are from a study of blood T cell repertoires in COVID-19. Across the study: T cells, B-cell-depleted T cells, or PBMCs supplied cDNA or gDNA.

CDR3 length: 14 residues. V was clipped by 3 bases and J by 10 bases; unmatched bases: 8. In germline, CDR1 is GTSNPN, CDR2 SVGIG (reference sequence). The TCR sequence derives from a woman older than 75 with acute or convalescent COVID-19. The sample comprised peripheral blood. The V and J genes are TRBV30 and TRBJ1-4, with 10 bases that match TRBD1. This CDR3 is CAWSDGQGVGKLFF. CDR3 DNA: TGTGCCTGGAGCGATGGACAGGGGGTCGGAAAACTGTTTTTT.